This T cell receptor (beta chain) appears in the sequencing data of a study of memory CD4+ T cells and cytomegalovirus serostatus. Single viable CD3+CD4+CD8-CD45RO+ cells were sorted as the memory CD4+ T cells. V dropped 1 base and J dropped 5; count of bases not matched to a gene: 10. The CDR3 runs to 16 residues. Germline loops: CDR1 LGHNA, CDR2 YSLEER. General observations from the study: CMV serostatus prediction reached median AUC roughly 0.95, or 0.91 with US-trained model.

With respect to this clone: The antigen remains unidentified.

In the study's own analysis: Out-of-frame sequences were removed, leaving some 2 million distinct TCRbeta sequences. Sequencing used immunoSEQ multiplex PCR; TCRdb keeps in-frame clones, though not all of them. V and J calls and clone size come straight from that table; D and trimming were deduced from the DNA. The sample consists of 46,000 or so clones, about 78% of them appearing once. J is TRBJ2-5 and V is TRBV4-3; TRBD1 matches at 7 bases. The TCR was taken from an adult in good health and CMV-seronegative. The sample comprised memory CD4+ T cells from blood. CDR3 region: CASSQGYRGPAETQYF. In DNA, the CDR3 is TGCGCCAGCAGCCAAGGGTACAGGGGACCGGCGGAGACCCAGTACTTC.